This TCR beta chain was profiled in a study of blood T cell repertoires in COVID-19. Study background: COVID-19 samples, acute and convalescent, were from the United States, Italy and Spain.

The CDR3 covers 13 residues. The V gene's germline CDR1 is SEHNR and CDR2 FQNEAQ (reference sequence). The V and J ends lost 7 bases and 9 bases, in that order; junction bases with no gene match: 8. The table came from immunoSEQ multiplex PCR; TCRdb's copy has only in-frame clones and leaves some out. The sample shows approximately 150,000 clones, around 87% of them seen only once. While infection was still active, Seattle patients were enrolled and then followed longitudinally. The receptor was isolated from a woman of 80 years or more with COVID-19, enrolled during active disease. This sequence joins TRBV7-9 and TRBJ2-1; 8 positions agree with TRBD2. The sequenced sample consisted of peripheral blood. In DNA, the CDR3 is TGTGCCAGCAACGACCTCAGCGGGGGTGAGCAGTTCTTC. Its translation is CASNDLSGGEQFF.